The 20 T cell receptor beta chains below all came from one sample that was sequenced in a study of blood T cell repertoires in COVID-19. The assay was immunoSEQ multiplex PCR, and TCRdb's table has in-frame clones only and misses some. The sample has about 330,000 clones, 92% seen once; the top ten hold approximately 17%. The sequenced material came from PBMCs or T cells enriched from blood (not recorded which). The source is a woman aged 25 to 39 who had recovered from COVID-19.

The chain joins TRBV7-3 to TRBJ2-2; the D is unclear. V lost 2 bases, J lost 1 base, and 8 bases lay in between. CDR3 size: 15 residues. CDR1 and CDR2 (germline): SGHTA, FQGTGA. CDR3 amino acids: CASSLYSGNTGELFF. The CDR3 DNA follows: TGTGCCAGCAGCTTATATTCAGGGAACACCGGGGAGCTGTTTTTT.

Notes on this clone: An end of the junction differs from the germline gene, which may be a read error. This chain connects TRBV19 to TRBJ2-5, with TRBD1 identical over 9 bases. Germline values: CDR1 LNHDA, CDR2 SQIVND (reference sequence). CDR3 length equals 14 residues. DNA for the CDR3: TGTGCCAGTAGTGTAGACAGGGGGAAGGAGACCCAGTACTTC. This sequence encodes CASSVDRGKETQYF. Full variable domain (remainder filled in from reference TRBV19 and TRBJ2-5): DGGITQSPKYLFRKEGQNVTLSCEQNLNHDAMYWYRQDPGQGLRLIYYSQIVNDFQKGDIAEGYSVSREKKESFPLTVTSAQKNPTAFYLCASSVDRGKETQYFGPGTRLLVL.

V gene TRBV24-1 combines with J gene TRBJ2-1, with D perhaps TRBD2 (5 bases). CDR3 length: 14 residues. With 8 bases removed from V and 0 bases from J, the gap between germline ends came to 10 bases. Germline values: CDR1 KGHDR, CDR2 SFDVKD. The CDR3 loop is CATMDSNSYNEQFF. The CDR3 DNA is TGTGCCACCATGGACTCCAACTCCTACAATGAGCAGTTCTTC.

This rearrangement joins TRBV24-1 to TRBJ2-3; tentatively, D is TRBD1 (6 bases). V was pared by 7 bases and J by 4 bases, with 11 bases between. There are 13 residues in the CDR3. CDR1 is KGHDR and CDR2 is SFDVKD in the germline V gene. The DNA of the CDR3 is TGTGCCACCAGCATCAGGGGCGCAGATACGCAGTATTTT. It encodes CATSIRGADTQYF.

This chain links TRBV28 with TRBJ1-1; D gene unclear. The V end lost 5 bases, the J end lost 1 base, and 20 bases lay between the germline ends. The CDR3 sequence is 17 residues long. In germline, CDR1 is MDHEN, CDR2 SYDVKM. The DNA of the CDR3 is TGTGCCAGCAGTCAAAGACCGGGGAGGGTTGGGAACACTGAAGCTTTCTTT. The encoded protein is CASSQRPGRVGNTEAFF.

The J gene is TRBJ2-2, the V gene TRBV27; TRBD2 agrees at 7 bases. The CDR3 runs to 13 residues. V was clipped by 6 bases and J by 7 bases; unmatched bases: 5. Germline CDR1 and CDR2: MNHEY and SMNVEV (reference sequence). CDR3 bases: TGTGCCAGCAGCTGGGGGGGTAGCGGGGAGCTGTTTTTT. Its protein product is CASSWGGSGELFF.

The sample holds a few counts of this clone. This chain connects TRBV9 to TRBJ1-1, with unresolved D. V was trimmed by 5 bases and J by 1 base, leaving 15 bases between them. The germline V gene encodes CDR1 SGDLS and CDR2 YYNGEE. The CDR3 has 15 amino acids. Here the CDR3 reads CASSFSEGGNTEAFF. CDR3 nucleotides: TGTGCCAGCAGTTTCTCGGAGGGTGGGAACACTGAAGCTTTCTTT.

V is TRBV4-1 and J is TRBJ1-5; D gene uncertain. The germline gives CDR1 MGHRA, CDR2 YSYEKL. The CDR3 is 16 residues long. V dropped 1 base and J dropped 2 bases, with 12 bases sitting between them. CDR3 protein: CASSQGPVFGNQPQHF. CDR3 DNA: TGCGCCAGCAGCCAAGGCCCGGTTTTTGGCAATCAGCCCCAGCATTTT.

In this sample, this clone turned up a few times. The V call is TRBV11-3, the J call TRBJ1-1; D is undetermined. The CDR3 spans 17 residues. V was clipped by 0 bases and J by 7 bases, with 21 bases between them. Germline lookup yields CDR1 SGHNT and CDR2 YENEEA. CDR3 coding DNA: TGTGCCAGCAGCTTAGATCGGCGACACGGATATTTGAGTGAAGCTTTCTTT. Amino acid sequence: CASSLDRRHGYLSEAFF.

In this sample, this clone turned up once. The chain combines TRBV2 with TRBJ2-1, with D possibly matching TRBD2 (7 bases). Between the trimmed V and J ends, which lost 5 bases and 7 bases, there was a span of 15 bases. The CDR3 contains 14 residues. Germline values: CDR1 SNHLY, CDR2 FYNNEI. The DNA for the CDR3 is TGTGCCAGCAGTATACAGGGAGGGCCGAATGAGCAGTTCTTC. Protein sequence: CASSIQGGPNEQFF. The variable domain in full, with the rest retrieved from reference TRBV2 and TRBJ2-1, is EPEVTQTPSHQVTQMGQEVILRCVPISNHLYFYWYRQILGQKVEFLVSFYNNEISEKSEIFDDQFSVERPDGSNFTLKIRSTKLEDSAMYFCASSIQGGPNEQFFGPGTRLTVL.

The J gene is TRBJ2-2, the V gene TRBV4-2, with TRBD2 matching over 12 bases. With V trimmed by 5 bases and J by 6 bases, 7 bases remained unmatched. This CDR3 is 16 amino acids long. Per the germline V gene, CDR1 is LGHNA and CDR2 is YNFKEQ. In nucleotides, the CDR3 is TGTGCCAGCAGCAACCTAGCGGGGGGGTTGTCCGGGGAGCTGTTTTTT. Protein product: CASSNLAGGLSGELFF.

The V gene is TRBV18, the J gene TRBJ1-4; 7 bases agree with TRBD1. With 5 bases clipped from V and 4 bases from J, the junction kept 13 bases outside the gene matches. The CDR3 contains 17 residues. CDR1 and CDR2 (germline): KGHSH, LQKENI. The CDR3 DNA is TGTGCCAGCTCAGCCCGGGACAGAGAAACATTTAATGAAAAACTGTTTTTT. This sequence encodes CASSARDRETFNEKLFF.

The CDR3 nucleotides are TGTGCCAGTAGTAGACCGGGACTCAGTATGGGGAAATACGAGCAGTACTTC. Amino acids: CASSRPGLSMGKYEQYF. V is TRBV19 and J is TRBJ2-7, with D perhaps matching TRBD2 (6 bases). CDR3 length equals 17 residues. The ends were cut back, 4 bases at V and 4 bases at J, with 23 bases in the middle. Germline CDR1 is LNHDA and CDR2 is SQIVND (reference sequence).

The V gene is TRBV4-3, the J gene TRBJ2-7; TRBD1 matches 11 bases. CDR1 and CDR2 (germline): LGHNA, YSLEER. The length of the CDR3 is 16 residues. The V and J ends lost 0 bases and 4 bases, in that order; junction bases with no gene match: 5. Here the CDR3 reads CASSQDSGQGAYEQYF. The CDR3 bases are TGCGCCAGCAGCCAAGATAGTGGACAGGGGGCGTACGAGCAGTACTTC.

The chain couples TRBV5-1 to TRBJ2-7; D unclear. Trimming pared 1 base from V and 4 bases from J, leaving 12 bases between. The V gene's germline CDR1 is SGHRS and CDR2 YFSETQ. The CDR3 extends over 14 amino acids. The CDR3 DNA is TGCGCCAGCAGCTTGCAAAGCCCGCGATACGAGCAGTACTTC. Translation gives CASSLQSPRYEQYF.

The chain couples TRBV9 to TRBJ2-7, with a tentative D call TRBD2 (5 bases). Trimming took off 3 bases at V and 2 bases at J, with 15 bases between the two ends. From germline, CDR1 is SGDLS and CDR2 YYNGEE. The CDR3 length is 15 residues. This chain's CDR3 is CASSARPTGAYEQYF. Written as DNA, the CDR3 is TGTGCCAGCAGCGCCCGCCCCACCGGGGCCTACGAGCAGTACTTC.

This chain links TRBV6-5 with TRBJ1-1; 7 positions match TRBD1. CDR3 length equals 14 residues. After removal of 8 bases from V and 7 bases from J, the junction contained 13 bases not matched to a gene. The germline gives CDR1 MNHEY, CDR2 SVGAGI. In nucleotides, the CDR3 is TGTGCCAGCCGACGGGACAGTGGATCCCGTGAAGCTTTCTTT. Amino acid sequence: CASRRDSGSREAFF.

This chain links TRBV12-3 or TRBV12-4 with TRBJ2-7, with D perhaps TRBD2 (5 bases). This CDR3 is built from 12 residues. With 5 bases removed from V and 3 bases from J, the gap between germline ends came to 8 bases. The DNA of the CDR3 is TGTGCCAGCAGTAACACTAGCTACGAGCAGTACTTC. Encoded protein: CASSNTSYEQYF.

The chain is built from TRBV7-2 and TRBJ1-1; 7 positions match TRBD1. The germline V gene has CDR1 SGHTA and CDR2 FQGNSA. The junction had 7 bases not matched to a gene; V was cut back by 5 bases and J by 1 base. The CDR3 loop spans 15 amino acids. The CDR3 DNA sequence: TGTGCCAGCAGCAGGGGGCCTAGGGGGAACACTGAAGCTTTCTTT. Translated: CASSRGPRGNTEAFF. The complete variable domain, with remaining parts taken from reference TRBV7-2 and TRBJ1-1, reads GAGVSQSPSNKVTEKGKDVELRCDPISGHTALYWYRQSLGQGLEFLIYFQGNSAPDKSGLPSDRFSAERTGGSVSTLTIQRTQQEDSAVYLCASSRGPRGNTEAFFGQGTRLTVV.

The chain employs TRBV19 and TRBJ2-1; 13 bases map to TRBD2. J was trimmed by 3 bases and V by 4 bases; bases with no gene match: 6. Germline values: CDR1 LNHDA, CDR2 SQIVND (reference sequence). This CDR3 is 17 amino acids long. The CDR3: CASSTSLAGGFYNEQFF. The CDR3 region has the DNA TGTGCCAGTAGTACGTCACTAGCGGGAGGGTTCTACAATGAGCAGTTCTTC.